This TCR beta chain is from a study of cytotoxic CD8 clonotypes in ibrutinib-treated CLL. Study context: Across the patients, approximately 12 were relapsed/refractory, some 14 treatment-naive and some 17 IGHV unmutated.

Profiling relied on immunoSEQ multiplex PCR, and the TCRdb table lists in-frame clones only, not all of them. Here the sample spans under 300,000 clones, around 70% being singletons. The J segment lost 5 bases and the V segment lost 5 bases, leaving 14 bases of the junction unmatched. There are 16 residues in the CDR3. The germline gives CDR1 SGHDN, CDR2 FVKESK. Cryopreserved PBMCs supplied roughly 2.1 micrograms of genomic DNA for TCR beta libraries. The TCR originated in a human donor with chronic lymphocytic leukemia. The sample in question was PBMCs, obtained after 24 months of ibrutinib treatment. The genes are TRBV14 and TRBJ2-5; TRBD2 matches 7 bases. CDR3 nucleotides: TGTGCCAGCAGCTCCCAACCCGGGACTACGTCGGAGACCCAGTACTTC. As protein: CASSSQPGTTSETQYF.